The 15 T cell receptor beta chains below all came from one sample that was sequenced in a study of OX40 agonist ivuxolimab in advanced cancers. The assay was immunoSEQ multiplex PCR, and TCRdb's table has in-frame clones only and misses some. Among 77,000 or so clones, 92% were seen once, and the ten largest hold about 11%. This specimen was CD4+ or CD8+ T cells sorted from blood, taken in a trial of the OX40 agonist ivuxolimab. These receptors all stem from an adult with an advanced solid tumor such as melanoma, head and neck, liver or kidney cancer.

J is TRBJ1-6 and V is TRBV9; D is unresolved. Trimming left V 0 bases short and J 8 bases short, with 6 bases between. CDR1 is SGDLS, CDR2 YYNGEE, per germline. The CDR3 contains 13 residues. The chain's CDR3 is CASSVGDHSPLHF. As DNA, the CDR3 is TGTGCCAGCAGCGTAGGTGATCATTCACCCCTCCACTTT.

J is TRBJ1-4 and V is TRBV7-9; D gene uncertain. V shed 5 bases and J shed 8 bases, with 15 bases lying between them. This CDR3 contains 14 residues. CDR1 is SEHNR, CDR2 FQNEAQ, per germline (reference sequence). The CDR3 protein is CASSPTDLREKLFF. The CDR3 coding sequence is TGTGCCAGCAGCCCTACGGACCTTAGGGAAAAACTGTTTTTT.

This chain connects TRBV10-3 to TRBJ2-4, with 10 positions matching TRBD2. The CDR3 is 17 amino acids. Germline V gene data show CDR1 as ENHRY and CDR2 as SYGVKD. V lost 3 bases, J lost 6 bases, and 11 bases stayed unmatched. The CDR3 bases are TGTGCCATCAGTGACTCCTTCAGCGGGGGGGTTGGAAACATTCAGTACTTC. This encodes CAISDSFSGGVGNIQYF.

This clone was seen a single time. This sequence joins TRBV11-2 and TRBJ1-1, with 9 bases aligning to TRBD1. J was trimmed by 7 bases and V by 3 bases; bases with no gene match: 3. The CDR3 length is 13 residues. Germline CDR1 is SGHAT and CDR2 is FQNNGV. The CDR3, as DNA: TGTGCCAGCAGCTTGACAGGGGGACTTGAAGCTTTCTTT. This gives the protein CASSLTGGLEAFF.

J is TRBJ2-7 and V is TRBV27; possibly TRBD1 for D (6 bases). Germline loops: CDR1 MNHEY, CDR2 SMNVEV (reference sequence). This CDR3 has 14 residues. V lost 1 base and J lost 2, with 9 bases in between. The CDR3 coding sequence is TGTGCCAGCAGTTTATTCAGGGGCCCCTACGAGCAGTACTTC. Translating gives CASSLFRGPYEQYF.

CDR3: CASIPLRTSNYGYTF. The CDR3 region has the DNA TGTGCCAGCATCCCCTTGCGGACATCTAACTATGGCTACACCTTC. J is TRBJ1-2 and V is TRBV6-1, with D perhaps TRBD1 (5 bases). The CDR3 is made up of 15 amino acids. Germline V gives CDR1 MNHNS, CDR2 SASEGT. Trimming pared 7 bases from V and 0 bases from J, leaving 15 bases between.

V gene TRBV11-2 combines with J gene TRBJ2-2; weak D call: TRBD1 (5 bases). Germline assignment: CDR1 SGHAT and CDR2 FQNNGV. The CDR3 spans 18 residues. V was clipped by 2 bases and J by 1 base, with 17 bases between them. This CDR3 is CASSLYPPDSLNTGELFF. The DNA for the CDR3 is TGTGCCAGCAGCTTATACCCCCCCGACAGCCTGAACACCGGGGAGCTGTTTTTT. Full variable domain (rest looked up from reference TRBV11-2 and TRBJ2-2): EAGVAQSPRYKIIEKRQSVAFWCNPISGHATLYWYQQILGQGPKLLIQFQNNGVVDDSQLPKDRFSAERLKGVDSTLKIQPAKLEDSAVYLCASSLYPPDSLNTGELFFGEGSRLTVL.

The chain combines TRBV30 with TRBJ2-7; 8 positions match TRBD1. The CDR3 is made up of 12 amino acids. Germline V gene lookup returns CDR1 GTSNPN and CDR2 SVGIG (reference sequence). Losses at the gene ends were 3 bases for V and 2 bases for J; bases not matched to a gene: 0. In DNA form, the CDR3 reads TGTGCCTGGAGACAGGGGGCCTACGAGCAGTACTTC. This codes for CAWRQGAYEQYF.

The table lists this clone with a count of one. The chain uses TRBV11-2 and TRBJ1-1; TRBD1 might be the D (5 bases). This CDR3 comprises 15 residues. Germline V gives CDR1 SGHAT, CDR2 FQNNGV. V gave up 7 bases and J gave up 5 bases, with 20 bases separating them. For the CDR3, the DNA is TGTGCCAGCACGCCTGGGGAGGGGTGGGTAACTGAAGCTTTCTTT. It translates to CASTPGEGWVTEAFF.

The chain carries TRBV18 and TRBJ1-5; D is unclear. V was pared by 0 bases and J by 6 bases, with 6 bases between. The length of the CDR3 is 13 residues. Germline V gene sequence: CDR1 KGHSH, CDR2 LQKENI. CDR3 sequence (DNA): TGTGCCAGCTCACCACCCACCGGTCAGCCCCAGCATTTT. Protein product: CASSPPTGQPQHF.

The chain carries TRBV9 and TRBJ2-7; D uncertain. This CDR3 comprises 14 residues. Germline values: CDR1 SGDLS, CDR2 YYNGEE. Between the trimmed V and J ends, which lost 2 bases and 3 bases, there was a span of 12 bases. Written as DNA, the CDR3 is TGTGCCAGCAGCGTGTGGCCCGGTGGCTACGAGCAGTACTTC. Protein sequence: CASSVWPGGYEQYF.

CDR3 nucleotide sequence: TGCGCCAGCAGCCAAGGGACAGGGAATGGCTACACCTTC. Encoded protein: CASSQGTGNGYTF. V is TRBV4-3 and J is TRBJ1-2, with 8 bases lining up with TRBD1. The length of the CDR3 is 13 residues. The V and J ends lost 1 base and 6 bases, in that order; junction bases with no gene match: 1. The germline gives CDR1 LGHNA, CDR2 YSLEER.

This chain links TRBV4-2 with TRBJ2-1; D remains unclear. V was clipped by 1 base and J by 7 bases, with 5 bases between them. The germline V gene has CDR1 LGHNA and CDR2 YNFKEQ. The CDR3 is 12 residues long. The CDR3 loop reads CASSQAQNEQFF. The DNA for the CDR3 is TGTGCCAGCAGCCAAGCGCAGAATGAGCAGTTCTTC.

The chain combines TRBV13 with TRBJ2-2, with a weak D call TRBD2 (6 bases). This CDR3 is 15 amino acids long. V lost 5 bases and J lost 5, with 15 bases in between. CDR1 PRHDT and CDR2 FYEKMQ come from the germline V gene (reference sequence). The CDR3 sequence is CASSLPGGGTGELFF. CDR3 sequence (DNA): TGTGCCAGCAGCCTACCGGGTGGAGGGACCGGGGAGCTGTTTTTT.

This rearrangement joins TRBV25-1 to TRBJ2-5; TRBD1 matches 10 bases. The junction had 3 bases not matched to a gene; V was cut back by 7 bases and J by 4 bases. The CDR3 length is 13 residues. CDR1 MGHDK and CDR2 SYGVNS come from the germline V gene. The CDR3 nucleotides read TGTGCCAGCAACCGGGACAGGGGAGAGACCCAGTACTTC. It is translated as CASNRDRGETQYF.